Below are 14 T cell receptor beta chains sequenced from a single sample in a study of T cells in Graves' hyperthyroidism and ophthalmopathy. TCR beta CDR3 regions were amplified from RNA. A set of HTBI primers served as the primers for a first-round RT-PCR of the TCR CDR3. Via MiXCR, TCRdb re-called the multiplex PCR reads, giving one row per CDR3 protein. The sample holds about 300,000 distinct CDR3 sequences, less than 20% seen once. Source material: blood. Every receptor here comes from a man between 50 and 59 years old with Graves' ophthalmopathy.

This clonotype turned up a few times. The CDR3 reads CASSPDRVAKNIQYF. The CDR3 bases are TGTGCCAGCAGTCCGGACAGAGTAGCCAAAAACATTCAGTACTTC. The chain links TRBV2 to TRBJ2-4, with D possibly TRBD1 on 6 matching bases. In germline, CDR1 is SNHLY, CDR2 FYNNEI. This CDR3 is built from 15 residues. Deletions cut 5 bases from V and 0 bases from J, with 11 bases between.

This sequence joins TRBV27 and TRBJ1-1; tentatively, D is TRBD1 (5 bases). The CDR3 runs 14 residues. Trimming took 5 bases from V and 4 from J, leaving 14 bases between them. Germline V gene data show CDR1 as MNHEY and CDR2 as SMNVEV (reference sequence). The CDR3 nucleotides are TGTGCCAGCAGTCCTTGGGGGGGGGTCACTGAAGCTTTCTTT. Translated: CASSPWGGVTEAFF.

This clonotype has just one count. Being one base from a much bigger clone, this may be a read error. The V call is TRBV6-1, the J call TRBJ2-5, with a tentative D call TRBD2 (5 bases). Germline loops: CDR1 MNHNS, CDR2 SASEGT. The CDR3 has 16 residues. The CDR3 protein is CASSQDPPPGGETRYF. In nucleotides, the CDR3 is TGTGCCAGCAGCCAAGATCCACCCCCAGGAGGAGAGACCCGGTACTTC.

The table lists this clonotype with a count of one. V is TRBV12-3 or TRBV12-4 and J is TRBJ1-6; no definite D call. The CDR3 totals 12 residues. V dropped 4 bases and J dropped 7 bases, with 5 bases sitting between them. CDR3 in DNA: TGTGCCAGCAGTTCTTCAAATTCACCCCTCCACTTT. Amino acids: CASSSSNSPLHF.

This clonotype turned up a few times. The gene calls are TRBV19 and TRBJ2-1; TRBD1 matches at 8 bases. The germline CDR1 and CDR2 sequences are LNHDA and SQIVND (reference sequence). The CDR3 runs to 14 residues. V shed 3 bases and J 7 bases; nucleotides not matched to a gene: 5. Here the CDR3 reads CASSIAGTGNEQFF. The CDR3 region has the DNA TGTGCCAGTAGTATCGCCGGGACAGGTAATGAGCAGTTCTTC.

The chain employs TRBV27 and TRBJ2-7; TRBD2 matches 13 bases. Germline CDR1 reads MNHEY; CDR2 reads SMNVEV (reference sequence). J was trimmed by 6 bases and V by 4 bases; bases with no gene match: 6. The CDR3 is made up of 15 amino acids. The CDR3: CASSSTSGGPREQYF. For the CDR3, the DNA is TGTGCCAGCAGTTCGACTAGCGGGGGGCCTCGCGAGCAGTACTTC.

This clonotype has a count of ten or more. V usage is TRBV28 and J usage is TRBJ2-5; D might be TRBD2 (5 bases). Per the germline V gene, CDR1 is MDHEN and CDR2 is SYDVKM. V dropped 3 bases and J dropped 2 bases, with 13 bases sitting between them. The length of the CDR3 is 15 residues. Here the CDR3 reads CASSFLAPIQETQYF. The CDR3 nucleotides read TGTGCCAGCAGTTTTCTAGCCCCGATACAAGAGACCCAGTACTTC.

The rearrangement links TRBV6-1 to TRBJ1-3; tentatively, D is TRBD1 (6 bases). This CDR3 contains 14 residues. Germline values: CDR1 MNHNS, CDR2 SASEGT. V lost 5 bases and J lost 4, with 12 bases in between. CDR3 amino acids: CASSSPGTGNTIYF. The CDR3 DNA sequence: TGTGCCAGCAGTTCTCCCGGGACAGGAAACACCATATATTTT.

The chain recombines TRBV6-1 with TRBJ1-1, with D unclear. This CDR3 is 12 amino acids long. CDR1 and CDR2 (germline): MNHNS, SASEGT. V shed 5 bases and J shed 9 bases, with 13 bases lying between them. The chain's CDR3 is CASSNGNGKAFF. CDR3 in DNA: TGTGCCAGCAGTAACGGGAACGGGAAAGCTTTCTTT.

This clonotype was observed at least ten times. The chain couples TRBV11-2 to TRBJ2-5; D not certain. V lost 5 bases and J lost 1, with 11 bases in between. The CDR3 is 14 residues long. CDR1 is SGHAT, CDR2 FQNNGV, per germline. CDR3 region: CASSQGWGQETQYF. In DNA form, the CDR3 reads TGTGCCAGCAGCCAAGGCTGGGGCCAAGAGACCCAGTACTTC.

This chain uses TRBV28 with TRBJ2-7; D gene unclear. The CDR3 runs 13 residues. Trimming shortened V by 2 bases and J by 8 bases, and 13 bases separated the two germline ends. CDR1 is MDHEN, CDR2 SYDVKM, per germline. CDR3 coding DNA: TGTGCCAGCAGTTTAAAACCCCCCTTGAAGCAGTACTTC. As protein: CASSLKPPLKQYF.

The rearrangement links TRBV24-1 to TRBJ2-7; the match to TRBD1 covers 7 bases. V lost 0 bases to trimming and J lost 2 bases; unmatched junction nucleotides: 9. The germline gives CDR1 KGHDR, CDR2 SFDVKD. This CDR3 has 17 amino acids. CDR3: CATSDLEVGTVPYEQYF. In DNA form, the CDR3 reads TGTGCCACCAGTGATTTGGAGGTCGGGACAGTGCCCTACGAGCAGTACTTC.

The sample holds many counts of this clonotype. The chain carries TRBV5-1 and TRBJ1-1; no firm D call. Trimming stripped 4 bases from V and 0 bases from J, with 7 bases between. The CDR3 consists of 13 residues. CDR1 SGHRS and CDR2 YFSETQ come from the germline V gene. CDR3 sequence reads: CASSNDMNTEAFF. The CDR3 coding sequence is TGCGCCAGCAGCAACGACATGAACACTGAAGCTTTCTTT.

The rearrangement joins TRBV24-1 to TRBJ2-7; TRBD2 agrees at 7 bases. Germline loops: CDR1 KGHDR, CDR2 SFDVKD. With 3 bases clipped from V and 3 bases from J, the junction kept 1 base outside the gene matches. The CDR3 is 13 residues long. CDR3 coding DNA: TGTGCCACCAGTGATCCGGGGGGCTACGAGCAGTACTTC. Its protein product is CATSDPGGYEQYF.